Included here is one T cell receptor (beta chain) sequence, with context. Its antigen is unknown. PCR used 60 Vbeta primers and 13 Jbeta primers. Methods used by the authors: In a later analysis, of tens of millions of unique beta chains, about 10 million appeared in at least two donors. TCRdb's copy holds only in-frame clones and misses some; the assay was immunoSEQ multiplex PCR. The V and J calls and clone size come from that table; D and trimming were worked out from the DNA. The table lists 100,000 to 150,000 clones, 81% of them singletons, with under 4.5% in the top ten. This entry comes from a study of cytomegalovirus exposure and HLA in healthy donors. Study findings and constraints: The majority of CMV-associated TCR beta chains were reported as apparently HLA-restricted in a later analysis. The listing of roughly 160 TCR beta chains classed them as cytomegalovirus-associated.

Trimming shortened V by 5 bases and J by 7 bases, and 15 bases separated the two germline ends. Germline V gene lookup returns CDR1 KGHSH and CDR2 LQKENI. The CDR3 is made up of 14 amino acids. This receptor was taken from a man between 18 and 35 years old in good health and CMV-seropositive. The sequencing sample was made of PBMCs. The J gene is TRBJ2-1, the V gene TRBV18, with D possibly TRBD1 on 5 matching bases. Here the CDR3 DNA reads TGTGCCAGCTCAATTGGACACCAGGGAAATGAGCAGTTCTTC. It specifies CASSIGHQGNEQFF.